This T cell receptor beta chain was recovered during a study of blood T cell repertoires in COVID-19. Across the whole study: Sites across the United States, Italy and Spain contributed samples from acute and convalescent COVID-19. Sample material is recorded as cDNA or gDNA derived from T cells, B-cell-depleted T cells, or PBMCs.

Original processing methods: Reference gene primer amplification yielded estimated nucleated cell counts. Some clones are missing from TCRdb's copy, which holds only in-frame ones; the method was immunoSEQ multiplex PCR. Clone size and V and J calls were adopted from that table, with D and trimming inferred from the DNA. The table shows about 87,000 clones, with around 84% occurring only once. J gave up 5 bases and V 0 bases, and 5 bases lay outside the gene matches. The CDR3 runs 16 residues. Per germline, CDR1 SGHRS and CDR2 YFSETQ. The chain links TRBV5-1 to TRBJ2-1; 10 bases match TRBD2. The clonotype was recovered from a man in his forties or fifties with acute or convalescent COVID-19. Sample: peripheral blood. CDR3 nucleotides: TGCGCCAGCAGCTTGGACCCTAGCGGGAGTCACAATGAGCAGTTCTTC. It specifies CASSLDPSGSHNEQFF.